Below are 18 T cell receptor beta chains sequenced from a single sample in a study of blood T cell repertoires in COVID-19. Using immunoSEQ multiplex PCR, the repertoire was profiled, and TCRdb retains in-frame clones only, with some absent. The sample lists more than 85,000 clones, less than 85% occurring once. The sample comprised peripheral blood. The receptors stem from a woman aged 60-70 years with acute or convalescent COVID-19.

This chain uses TRBV3-1 (or the pseudogene TRBV3-2) with TRBJ1-6; 9 nucleotides align to TRBD1. V dropped 6 bases and J dropped 9; count of bases not matched to a gene: 6. The CDR3 extends over 14 amino acids. From germline, CDR1 is LGHDT and CDR2 YNNKEL (reference sequence). The CDR3 nucleotides read TGTGCCAGCAGTCGGGACAGGGCCGTTTCACCCCTCCACTTT. It codes for CASSRDRAVSPLHF.

The V gene is TRBV7-9, the J gene TRBJ1-2; tentatively, D is TRBD1 (5 bases). Looked up from germline, CDR1 is SEHNR and CDR2 is FQNEAQ (reference sequence). Trimming removed 2 bases at V and 6 bases at J, with 13 bases between. The CDR3 spans 14 residues. The CDR3 protein is CASSLIGAGHGYTF. For the CDR3, the DNA is TGTGCCAGCAGCTTAATAGGGGCCGGTCATGGCTACACCTTC.

The rearrangement uses TRBV5-4 and TRBJ2-5; 7 bases line up with TRBD2. CDR1 SGHNT and CDR2 YYREEE come from the germline V gene (reference sequence). The CDR3 runs 14 residues. V shed 1 base, J shed 1 base, and the junction held 1 base outside the gene matches. The CDR3 bases are TGTGCCAGCAGCTTGCCGGGGGGCCAAGAGACCCAGTACTTC. Translating it yields CASSLPGGQETQYF.

The V and J genes are TRBV27 and TRBJ2-4, with 8 nucleotides matching TRBD2. Losses at the gene ends were 5 bases for V and 5 bases for J; bases not matched to a gene: 8. Germline V gene sequence: CDR1 MNHEY, CDR2 SMNVEV (reference sequence). The CDR3 runs to 15 residues. CDR3 DNA: TGTGCCAGCAGTCCGGGACGGGGGGGTCAAAACATTCAGTACTTC. Amino acid sequence: CASSPGRGGQNIQYF.

This clone was seen only once. This chain links TRBV27 with TRBJ1-4, with D maybe TRBD1 (5 bases). V was shortened by 6 bases and J by 3 bases, with 20 bases between the two germline ends. Per germline, CDR1 MNHEY and CDR2 SMNVEV (reference sequence). The CDR3 has 17 amino acids. The CDR3 DNA is TGTGCCAGCAGACCTCATACGGGGGGGGTGGCTAATGAAAAACTGTTTTTT. Translated: CASRPHTGGVANEKLFF.

The chain combines TRBV5-1 with TRBJ2-5, with D possibly being TRBD1 (5 bases). The CDR3 runs 15 residues. CDR1 is SGHRS, CDR2 YFSETQ, per germline. Trimming shortened V by 0 bases and J by 2 bases, and 11 bases separated the two germline ends. Here the CDR3 DNA reads TGCGCCAGCAGCTTGGCAGGGCAGCCTCAAGAGACCCAGTACTTC. Protein sequence: CASSLAGQPQETQYF.

V gene TRBV9 combines with J gene TRBJ1-5, with D possibly being TRBD1 (6 bases). Trimming removed 0 bases at V and 7 bases at J, with 14 bases between. The CDR3 length is 15 residues. Germline V gene lookup returns CDR1 SGDLS and CDR2 YYNGEE. The CDR3 sequence is CASSVAPGVSQPQHF. CDR3 DNA: TGTGCCAGCAGCGTAGCACCAGGGGTATCCCAGCCCCAGCATTTT.

The chain has TRBV27 and TRBJ1-1; no definite D call. The germline gives CDR1 MNHEY, CDR2 SMNVEV (reference sequence). Deletions cut 6 bases from V and 5 bases from J, with 16 bases between. CDR3 size: 14 residues. CDR3 protein: CASSPAEHRTEAFF. The CDR3 coding sequence is TGTGCCAGCAGCCCAGCGGAACATCGGACTGAAGCTTTCTTT.

In this sample, this clone turned up many times. J is TRBJ1-2 and V is TRBV30, with TRBD1 as a possible D gene (6 bases). Deletions cut 2 bases from V and 2 bases from J, with 12 bases between. Germline V CDR1 and CDR2: GTSNPN, SVGIG (reference sequence). The CDR3 length is 14 residues. The CDR3 DNA reads TGTGCCTGGAGTCATAACAGGGTGAACTATGGCTACACCTTC. It yields the protein CAWSHNRVNYGYTF.

The chain carries TRBV7-8 and TRBJ1-1; D is unclear. V lost 5 bases, J lost 0 bases, and 10 bases lay in between. This CDR3 comprises 14 residues. Germline V gene data show CDR1 as SGHVS and CDR2 as FQNEAQ. The chain's CDR3 is CASSKDNMNTEAFF. The DNA of the CDR3 is TGTGCCAGCAGCAAAGACAACATGAACACTGAAGCTTTCTTT.

The chain uses TRBV29-1 and TRBJ1-3; possible D gene TRBD1, 6 bases. The CDR3 has 17 amino acids. Trimming took off 7 bases at V and 0 bases at J, with 22 bases between the two ends. Germline CDR1 is SQVTM and CDR2 is ANQGSEA. CDR3 sequence reads: CSGNAQGKEYSGNTIYF. For the CDR3, the DNA is TGCAGCGGAAACGCGCAGGGGAAGGAGTACTCTGGAAACACCATATATTTT.

The chain combines TRBV2 with TRBJ1-4; 9 nucleotides match TRBD1. This CDR3 comprises 15 residues. Germline V CDR1 and CDR2: SNHLY, FYNNEI. V lost 6 bases, J lost 0 bases, and 2 bases stayed unmatched. The CDR3 region has the DNA TGTGCCAGCAGGAGGGACAGGGCAACTAATGAAAAACTGTTTTTT. Translated: CASRRDRATNEKLFF.

This clone has only one observation. V usage is TRBV2 and J usage is TRBJ1-2, with D possibly TRBD1 on 5 matching bases. The length of the CDR3 is 15 residues. Between the trimmed V and J ends, which lost 6 bases and 2 bases, there was a span of 16 bases. Germline V gene sequence: CDR1 SNHLY, CDR2 FYNNEI. Written as DNA, the CDR3 is TGTGCCAGCAGCCCCGAGGAGGGGCACAACTATGGCTACACCTTC. This codes for CASSPEEGHNYGYTF.

J is TRBJ1-3 and V is TRBV12-3 or TRBV12-4; D remains ambiguous. CDR3 length: 13 residues. The V gene lost 1 base and the J gene lost 4 bases, with 5 bases spanning the gap. The CDR3 region has the DNA TGTGCCAGCAGTTTAGACAGCGGAAACACCATATATTTT. It specifies CASSLDSGNTIYF.

In this sample, this clone turned up a few times. The genes are TRBV7-9 and TRBJ2-7; TRBD2 aligns across 10 bases. The junction had 4 bases not matched to a gene; V was cut back by 3 bases and J by 2 bases. Germline V CDR1 and CDR2: SEHNR, FQNEAQ (reference sequence). CDR3 length equals 15 residues. CDR3 loop: CASSFTSGTAYEQYF. CDR3 bases: TGTGCCAGCAGCTTCACTAGCGGGACTGCCTACGAGCAGTACTTC.

The chain has TRBV4-2 and TRBJ1-3; D is unresolved. Germline lookup yields CDR1 LGHNA and CDR2 YNFKEQ. The CDR3 extends over 16 amino acids. V lost 2 bases and J lost 0, with 11 bases in between. CDR3 sequence: CASSQLENLSGNTIYF. The CDR3 coding sequence is TGTGCCAGCAGCCAACTAGAGAATCTCTCTGGAAACACCATATATTTT.

The rearrangement joins TRBV6-5 to TRBJ1-2, with 7 bases lining up with TRBD1. V was pared by 2 bases and J by 2 bases, with 2 bases of the junction left unmatched. This CDR3 comprises 14 residues. Germline CDR1 reads MNHEY; CDR2 reads SVGAGI. The CDR3 loop reads CASSYRGRNYGYTF. CDR3 DNA: TGTGCCAGCAGTTACAGGGGGCGGAACTATGGCTACACCTTC.

The chain carries TRBV11-1 and TRBJ1-5; 9 nucleotides agree with TRBD1. This CDR3 region has 15 residues. Germline CDR1 and CDR2: SGHAT and FQDESV (reference sequence). With V trimmed by 5 bases and J by 4 bases, 6 bases remained unmatched. CDR3 sequence (DNA): TGTGCCAGCAGCCCGGCCGGGACAGGGAATCAGCCCCAGCATTTT. As protein: CASSPAGTGNQPQHF.